A selection of T cell receptor beta chains follows, all from one sample in a study of early T cells in non-severe SARS-CoV-2 infection. MiXCR, run by TCRdb on the 5' RACE reads, gives a single entry per CDR3 protein. This sample has more than 85,000 distinct CDR3 sequences, with over 10% found just once. Sequencing was carried out using whole blood. The receptors shown here come from an adult who was a healthcare worker with PCR-confirmed SARS-CoV-2 infection or an uninfected control (not recorded which). Each CDR3 is given with its conserved first and last residue. Fields, in order: CDR3 length, D gene, J gene, V gene, CDR3 protein. D genes are given only for firm matches.

CDR3 length: 15
D gene: TRBD1
J gene: TRBJ2-7
V gene: TRBV2
CDR3 protein: CASSEPGTGLYEQYF

CDR3 length: 18
D gene: .
J gene: TRBJ1-1
V gene: TRBV6-2/TRBV6-3
CDR3 protein: CASSYWSPSGGQNTEAFF

CDR3 length: 16
D gene: TRBD2
J gene: TRBJ2-7
V gene: TRBV3-1
CDR3 protein: CASSQDLGGSSYEQYF

CDR3 length: 17
D gene: .
J gene: TRBJ2-6
V gene: TRBV20-1
CDR3 protein: CSAPLGGTLSGANVLTF

CDR3 length: 15
D gene: .
J gene: TRBJ1-5
V gene: TRBV7-9
CDR3 protein: CASSSDRHSNQPQHF

CDR3 length: 13
D gene: .
J gene: TRBJ1-6
V gene: TRBV7-9
CDR3 protein: CASSPGGGSPLHF

CDR3 length: 13
D gene: .
J gene: TRBJ2-4
V gene: TRBV11-2
CDR3 protein: CASSPDRKNIQYF

CDR3 length: 15
D gene: TRBD1
J gene: TRBJ2-7
V gene: TRBV28
CDR3 protein: CASSPPGGKVYEQYF

CDR3 length: 14
D gene: .
J gene: TRBJ2-1
V gene: TRBV18
CDR3 protein: CASSPGTQHNEQFF

CDR3 length: 15
D gene: TRBD1
J gene: TRBJ1-2
V gene: TRBV4-1
CDR3 protein: CASSHGQGGYYGYTF

CDR3 length: 14
D gene: .
J gene: TRBJ1-2
V gene: TRBV28
CDR3 protein: CASRRPGRAYGYTF

CDR3 length: 16
D gene: TRBD1
J gene: TRBJ1-5
V gene: TRBV20-1
CDR3 protein: CSASDRGRVDNQPQHF

CDR3 length: 14
D gene: .
J gene: TRBJ1-2
V gene: TRBV28
CDR3 protein: CASSGHPGLFGYTF

CDR3 length: 11
D gene: .
J gene: TRBJ2-1
V gene: TRBV6-2/TRBV6-3
CDR3 protein: CASGYYDEQFF

CDR3 length: 11
D gene: .
J gene: TRBJ2-7
V gene: TRBV7-9
CDR3 protein: CASSLEWEQYF

CDR3 length: 15
D gene: TRBD2
J gene: TRBJ2-1
V gene: TRBV20-1
CDR3 protein: CSARGPLADYNEQFF

CDR3 length: 16
D gene: .
J gene: TRBJ2-5
V gene: TRBV7-9
CDR3 protein: CASSLVSTGRMETQYF

CDR3 length: 15
D gene: TRBD2
J gene: TRBJ2-7
V gene: TRBV7-8
CDR3 protein: CASSPSLAGVGEQYF

CDR3 length: 15
D gene: .
J gene: TRBJ1-3
V gene: TRBV4-1
CDR3 protein: CASSQEGGSENTIYF

CDR3 length: 13
D gene: .
J gene: TRBJ1-2
V gene: TRBV25-1
CDR3 protein: CASQGIPMGGYTF

CDR3 length: 14
D gene: TRBD2
J gene: TRBJ2-3
V gene: TRBV5-1
CDR3 protein: CASNPSGSVDTQYF

CDR3 length: 15
D gene: .
J gene: TRBJ2-4
V gene: TRBV23-1
CDR3 protein: CASSLEELAKNIQYF

CDR3 length: 15
D gene: TRBD2
J gene: TRBJ2-7
V gene: TRBV12-3/TRBV12-4
CDR3 protein: CASSPSSGGSYEQYF

CDR3 length: 12
D gene: TRBD1
J gene: TRBJ2-7
V gene: TRBV19
CDR3 protein: CATGTGAYEQYF

CDR3 length: 14
D gene: .
J gene: TRBJ2-3
V gene: TRBV6-1
CDR3 protein: CASCGRPDRDTQYF

CDR3 length: 17
D gene: TRBD2
J gene: TRBJ2-1
V gene: TRBV6-2/TRBV6-3
CDR3 protein: CASTFRPRGSSYNEQFF

CDR3 length: 16
D gene: TRBD2
J gene: TRBJ2-5
V gene: TRBV28
CDR3 protein: CASKGLAGGPQETQYF

CDR3 length: 11
D gene: .
J gene: TRBJ2-1
V gene: TRBV29-1
CDR3 protein: CSAISYNEQFF

CDR3 length: 14
D gene: .
J gene: TRBJ1-1
V gene: TRBV7-9
CDR3 protein: CASKTKDEYSEAFF

CDR3 length: 15
D gene: .
J gene: TRBJ2-1
V gene: TRBV7-6
CDR3 protein: CASSLGGHPYNEQFF

CDR3 length: 13
D gene: TRBD2
J gene: TRBJ2-5
V gene: TRBV5-1
CDR3 protein: CASRRAGGETQYF

CDR3 length: 13
D gene: .
J gene: TRBJ2-3
V gene: TRBV5-1
CDR3 protein: CASRSQPGDTQYF

CDR3 length: 13
D gene: .
J gene: TRBJ2-3
V gene: TRBV9
CDR3 protein: CASNRGVADTQYF

CDR3 length: 14
D gene: TRBD2
J gene: TRBJ2-7
V gene: TRBV20-1
CDR3 protein: CSAIGAGGPREQYF

CDR3 length: 15
D gene: TRBD1
J gene: TRBJ2-7
V gene: TRBV28
CDR3 protein: CASSPADRGFYEQYF

CDR3 length: 13
D gene: TRBD1
J gene: TRBJ1-6
V gene: TRBV7-2
CDR3 protein: CASSSDRASPLHF

CDR3 length: 14
D gene: .
J gene: TRBJ2-3
V gene: TRBV12-3/TRBV12-4
CDR3 protein: CASSLARGPEGQYF

CDR3 length: 19
D gene: TRBD2
J gene: TRBJ2-3
V gene: TRBV29-1
CDR3 protein: CSVEGGTSGNRYGTDTQYF

CDR3 length: 16
D gene: .
J gene: TRBJ2-7
V gene: TRBV5-4
CDR3 protein: CASSPAGVGALYEQYF

CDR3 length: 16
D gene: .
J gene: TRBJ2-2
V gene: TRBV5-1
CDR3 protein: CASSFRAAGPPGELFF

CDR3 length: 15
D gene: .
J gene: TRBJ2-6
V gene: TRBV12-3/TRBV12-4
CDR3 protein: CASRPASSGANVLTF